What follows are 5 T cell receptor beta chains derived from one specimen sequenced in a study of T cells in Graves' hyperthyroidism and ophthalmopathy. RNA transcripts yielded amplified TCR beta CDR3 regions. When the TCR CDR3 underwent first-round RT-PCR, the HTBI primer set was used. TCRdb analysed the multiplex PCR reads with MiXCR anew, one entry per CDR3 protein. This table holds 250,000 to 300,000 distinct CDR3 sequences, approximately 18% found once. Sequencing was done on a sample of blood. The receptors originated from a man aged 50 or older with Graves' ophthalmopathy.

V gene TRBV5-1 combines with J gene TRBJ2-6; 8 bases match TRBD1. Germline trimming cut 4 bases from V and 4 bases from J; bases unmatched to any gene: 10. CDR1 and CDR2 (germline): SGHRS, YFSETQ. This CDR3 region has 17 residues. CDR3 amino acids: CASSAGGASPGANVLTF. In DNA form, the CDR3 reads TGCGCCAGCAGCGCAGGGGGCGCTTCTCCCGGGGCCAACGTCCTGACTTTC.

CDR3 loop: CASSGDHSYEQYF. CDR3 nucleotide sequence: TGTGCCAGCAGTGGGGACCACTCCTACGAGCAGTACTTC. The chain uses TRBV2 and TRBJ2-7; D might be TRBD1 or TRBD2, each matching 5 bases. The CDR3 has 13 residues. V lost 4 bases to trimming and J lost 0 bases, with 7 bases between them. CDR1 is SNHLY and CDR2 is FYNNEI in the germline V gene.

This clonotype was seen repeatedly, ten times or more. V gene TRBV7-9 combines with J gene TRBJ1-2; TRBD1 aligns across 11 bases. In germline, CDR1 is SEHNR, CDR2 FQNEAQ (reference sequence). The CDR3 is made up of 17 amino acids. After removal of 6 bases from V and 2 bases from J, the junction contained 11 bases not matched to a gene. The CDR3 region is CASSSDRDRGTNYGYTF. CDR3 nucleotide sequence: TGTGCCAGCAGTTCTGACCGGGACAGGGGGACGAACTATGGCTACACCTTC.

V gene TRBV28 combines with J gene TRBJ2-5; possibly TRBD1 or TRBD2 for D (6 bases each). The CDR3 has 14 residues. Trimming took 4 bases from V and 5 from J, leaving 14 bases between them. The V gene's germline CDR1 is MDHEN and CDR2 SYDVKM. The CDR3 DNA sequence: TGTGCCAGCAGTTCCCGAGGGGGGCGGGAGACCCAGTACTTC. As protein: CASSSRGGRETQYF. Using reference TRBV28 and TRBJ2-5 for the parts outside the CDR3, the full variable domain is DVKVTQSSRYLVKRTGEKVFLECVQDMDHENMFWYRQDPGLGLRLIYFSYDVKMKEKGDIPEGYSVSREKKERFSLILESASTNQTSMYLCASSSRGGRETQYFGPGTRLLVL.

This clonotype was detected a few times. The chain uses TRBV7-2 and TRBJ1-3; D gene ambiguous. With 3 bases removed from V and 4 bases from J, the gap between germline ends came to 7 bases. The CDR3 contains 13 residues. The V gene's germline CDR1 is SGHTA and CDR2 FQGNSA. CDR3 sequence reads: CASSFQFGNTIYF. CDR3 nucleotides: TGTGCCAGCAGCTTCCAGTTCGGAAACACCATATATTTT.